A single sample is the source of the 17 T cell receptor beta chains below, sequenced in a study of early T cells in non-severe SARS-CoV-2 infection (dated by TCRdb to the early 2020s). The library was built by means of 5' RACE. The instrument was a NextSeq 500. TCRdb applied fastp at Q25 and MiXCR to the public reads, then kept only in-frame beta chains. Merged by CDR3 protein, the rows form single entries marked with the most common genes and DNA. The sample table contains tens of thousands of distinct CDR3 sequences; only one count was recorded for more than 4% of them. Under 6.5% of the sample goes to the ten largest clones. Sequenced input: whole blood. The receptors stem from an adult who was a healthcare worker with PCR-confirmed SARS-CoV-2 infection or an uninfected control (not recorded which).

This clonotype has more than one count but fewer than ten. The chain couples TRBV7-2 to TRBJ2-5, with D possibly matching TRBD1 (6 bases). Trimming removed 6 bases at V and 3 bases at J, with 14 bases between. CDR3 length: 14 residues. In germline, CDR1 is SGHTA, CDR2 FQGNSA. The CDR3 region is CASSLTGEKETQYF. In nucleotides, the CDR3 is TGTGCCAGCAGTTTGACAGGTGAAAAAGAGACCCAGTACTTC.

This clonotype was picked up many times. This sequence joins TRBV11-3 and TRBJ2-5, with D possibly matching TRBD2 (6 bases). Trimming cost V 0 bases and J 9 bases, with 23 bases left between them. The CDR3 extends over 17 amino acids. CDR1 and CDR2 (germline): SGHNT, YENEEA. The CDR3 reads CASSLESRNTPTGAQYF. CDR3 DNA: TGTGCCAGCAGCTTAGAAAGCCGAAATACACCCACGGGGGCCCAGTACTTC.

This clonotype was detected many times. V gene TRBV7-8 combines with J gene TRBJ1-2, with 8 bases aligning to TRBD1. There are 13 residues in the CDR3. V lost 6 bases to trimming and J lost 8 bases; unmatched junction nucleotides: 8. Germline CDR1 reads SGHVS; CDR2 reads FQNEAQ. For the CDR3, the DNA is TGTGCCAGCAGTTTCCAGGGGGCTAAAGGCTACACCTTC. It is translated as CASSFQGAKGYTF. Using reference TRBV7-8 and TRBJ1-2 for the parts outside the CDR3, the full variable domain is GAGVSQSPRYKVAKRGQDVALRCDPISGHVSLFWYQQALGQGPEFLTYFQNEAQLDKSGLPSDRFFAERPEGSVSTLKIQRTQQEDSAVYLCASSFQGAKGYTFGSGTRLTVV.

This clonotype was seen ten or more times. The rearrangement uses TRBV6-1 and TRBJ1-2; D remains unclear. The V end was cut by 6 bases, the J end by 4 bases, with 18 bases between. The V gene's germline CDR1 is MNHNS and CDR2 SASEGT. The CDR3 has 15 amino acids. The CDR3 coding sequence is TGTGCCAGCAGAGACATGACGGGGTCTCGCTATGGCTACACCTTC. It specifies CASRDMTGSRYGYTF.

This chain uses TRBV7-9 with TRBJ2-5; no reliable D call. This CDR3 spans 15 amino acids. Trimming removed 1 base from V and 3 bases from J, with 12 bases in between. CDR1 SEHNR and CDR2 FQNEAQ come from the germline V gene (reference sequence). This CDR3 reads CASSLGGVWEETQYF. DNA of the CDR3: TGTGCCAGCAGCTTAGGTGGGGTTTGGGAAGAGACCCAGTACTTC.

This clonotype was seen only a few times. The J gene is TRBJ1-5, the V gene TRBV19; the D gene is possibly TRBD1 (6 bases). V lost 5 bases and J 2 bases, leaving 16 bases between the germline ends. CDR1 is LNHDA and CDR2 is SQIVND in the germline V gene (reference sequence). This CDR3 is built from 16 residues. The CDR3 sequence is CASSPSTGSRNQPQHF. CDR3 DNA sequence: TGTGCCAGTAGTCCGTCGACAGGTTCTCGCAATCAGCCCCAGCATTTT.

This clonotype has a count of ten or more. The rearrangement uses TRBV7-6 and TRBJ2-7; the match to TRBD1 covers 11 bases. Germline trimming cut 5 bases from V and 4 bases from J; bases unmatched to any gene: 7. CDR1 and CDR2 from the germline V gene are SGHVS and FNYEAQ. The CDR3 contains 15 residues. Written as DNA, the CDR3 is TGTGCCAGCAGCCCACCGGGACAGGGGGATTACGAGCAGTACTTC. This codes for CASSPPGQGDYEQYF.

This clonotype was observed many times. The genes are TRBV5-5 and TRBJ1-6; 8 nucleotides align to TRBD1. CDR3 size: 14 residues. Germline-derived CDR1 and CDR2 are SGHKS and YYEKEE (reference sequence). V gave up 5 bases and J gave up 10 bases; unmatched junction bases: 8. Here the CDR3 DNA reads TGTGCCAGCAGTTACTCAGGGGGCCAATCACCCCTCCACTTT. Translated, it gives CASSYSGGQSPLHF.

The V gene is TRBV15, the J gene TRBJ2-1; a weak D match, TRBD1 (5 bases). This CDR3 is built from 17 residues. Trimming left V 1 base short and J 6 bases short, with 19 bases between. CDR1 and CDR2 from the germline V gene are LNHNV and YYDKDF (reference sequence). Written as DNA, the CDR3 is TGTGCCACCAGCAGAGTTGCCCGGACACTCGAACGCAATGAGCAGTTCTTC. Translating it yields CATSRVARTLERNEQFF.

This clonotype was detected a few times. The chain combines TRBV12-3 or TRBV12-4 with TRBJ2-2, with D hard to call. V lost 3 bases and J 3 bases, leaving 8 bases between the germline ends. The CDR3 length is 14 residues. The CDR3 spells CASSFTGDTGELFF. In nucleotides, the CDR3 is TGTGCCAGCAGTTTTACTGGAGACACCGGGGAGCTGTTTTTT.

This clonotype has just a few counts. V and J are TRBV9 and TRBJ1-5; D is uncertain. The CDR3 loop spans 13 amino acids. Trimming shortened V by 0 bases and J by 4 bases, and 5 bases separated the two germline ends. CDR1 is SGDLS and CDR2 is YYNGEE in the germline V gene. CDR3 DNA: TGTGCCAGCAGCGTAGCCCTGAATCAGCCCCAGCATTTT. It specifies CASSVALNQPQHF.

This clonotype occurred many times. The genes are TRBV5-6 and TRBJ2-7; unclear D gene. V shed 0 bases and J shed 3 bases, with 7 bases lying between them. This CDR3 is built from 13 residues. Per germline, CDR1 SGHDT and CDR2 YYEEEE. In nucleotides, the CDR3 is TGTGCCAGCAGCTTGGGAGTCAGCTACGAGCAGTACTTC. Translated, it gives CASSLGVSYEQYF.

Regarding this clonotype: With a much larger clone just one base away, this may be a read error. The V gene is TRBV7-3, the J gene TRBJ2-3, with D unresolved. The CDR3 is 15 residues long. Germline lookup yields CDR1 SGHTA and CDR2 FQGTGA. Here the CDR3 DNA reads TGTGCCAGCCGCTTGCGCCCGCATAGCACAGATACGCAGTATTTT. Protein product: CASRLRPHSTDTQYF. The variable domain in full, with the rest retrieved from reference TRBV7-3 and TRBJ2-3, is GAGVSQTPSNKVTEKGKYVELRCDPISGHTALYWYRQSLGQGPEFLIYFQGTGAADDSGLPNDRFFAVRPEGSVSTLKIQRTERGDSAVYLCASRLRPHSTDTQYFGPGTRLTVL.

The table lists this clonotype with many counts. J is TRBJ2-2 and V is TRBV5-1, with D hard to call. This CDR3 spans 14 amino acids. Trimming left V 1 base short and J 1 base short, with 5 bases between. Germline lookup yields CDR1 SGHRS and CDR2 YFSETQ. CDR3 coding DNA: TGCGCCAGCAGCTTGAGAGGGAACACCGGGGAGCTGTTTTTT. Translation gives CASSLRGNTGELFF.

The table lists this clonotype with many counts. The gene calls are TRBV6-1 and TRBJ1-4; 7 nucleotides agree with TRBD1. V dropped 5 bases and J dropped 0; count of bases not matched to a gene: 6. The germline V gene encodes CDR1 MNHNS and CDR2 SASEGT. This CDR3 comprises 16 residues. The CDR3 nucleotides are TGTGCCAGCAGTTCCGCGGGGACAGCAACTAATGAAAAACTGTTTTTT. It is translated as CASSSAGTATNEKLFF.

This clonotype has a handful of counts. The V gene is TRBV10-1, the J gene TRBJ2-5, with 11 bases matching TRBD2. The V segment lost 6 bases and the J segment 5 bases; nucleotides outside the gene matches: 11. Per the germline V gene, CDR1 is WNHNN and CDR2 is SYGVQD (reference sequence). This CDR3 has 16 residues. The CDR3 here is CASRTSGGRRRETQYF. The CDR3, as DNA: TGCGCCAGCAGAACTAGCGGGGGTCGCCGCCGGGAGACCCAGTACTTC.

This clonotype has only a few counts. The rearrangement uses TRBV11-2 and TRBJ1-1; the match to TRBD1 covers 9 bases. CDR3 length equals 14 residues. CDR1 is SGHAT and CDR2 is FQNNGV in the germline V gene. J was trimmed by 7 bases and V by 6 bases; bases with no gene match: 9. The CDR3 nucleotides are TGTGCCAGCAGGGTGACAGGGGGATTAGGTGAAGCTTTCTTT. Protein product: CASRVTGGLGEAFF.